A selection of T cell receptor beta chains follows, all from one sample in a study of blood T cell repertoires in COVID-19. Produced via immunoSEQ multiplex PCR; TCRdb's table is partial and in-frame only. There are tens of thousands of clones in the sample; approximately 91% occur only once, and roughly a quarter lies in the top ten. Material for sequencing was peripheral blood. The source of these receptors is a human donor in a cohort sampled during active COVID-19. The CDR3 runs from the conserved cysteine through the conserved F or W. The D gene is left open where the match is weak. Size values are once, few and many counts, or a class for expanded clones, and some rows have none.

j_call: TRBJ1-2
v_call: TRBV27
clone_size: once
d_call: NA
cdr3_nt: TGTGCCAGCAGTCCCGCAGGGAACGGCTACACCTTC
cdr3_aa: CASSPAGNGYTF

j_call: TRBJ2-7
v_call: TRBV7-3
clone_size: once
d_call: TRBD1
cdr3_nt: TGTGCCAGCAGCCCCTATGCTGACAGGGGCGAGCAGTACTTC
cdr3_aa: CASSPYADRGEQYF

j_call: TRBJ2-1
v_call: TRBV19
clone_size: NA
d_call: TRBD2
cdr3_nt: TGTGCCAGTAGTATGGCGCTGGCTAGCGGGTTCCGTAGTAGTGAGCAGTTCTTC
cdr3_aa: CASSMALASGFRSSEQFF

j_call: TRBJ2-2
v_call: TRBV10-1
clone_size: NA
d_call: NA
cdr3_nt: TGCGCCAGCAGTGAAGGAAGGAGAGCGCCGAACACCGGGGAGCTGTTTTTT
cdr3_aa: CASSEGRRAPNTGELFF

j_call: TRBJ2-5
v_call: TRBV27
clone_size: NA
d_call: NA
cdr3_nt: TGTGCCAGCAAGGCGGTATCAAGAGAGACCCAGTACTTC
cdr3_aa: CASKAVSRETQYF

j_call: TRBJ2-2
v_call: TRBV11-3
clone_size: few
d_call: TRBD2
cdr3_nt: TGTGCCAGCAGCTTAGTTCTAGCGGGATCCTCCGGGGAGCTGTTTTTT
cdr3_aa: CASSLVLAGSSGELFF

j_call: TRBJ1-3
v_call: TRBV5-1
clone_size: NA
d_call: TRBD1
cdr3_nt: TGCGCCAGCAGCTTGGGACAGGGTGCTGGAAACACCATATATTTT
cdr3_aa: CASSLGQGAGNTIYF

j_call: TRBJ2-3
v_call: TRBV5-1
clone_size: NA
d_call: NA
cdr3_nt: TGCGCCAGCAGTTTGGACGTGTCCGGGGCAGATACGCAGTATTTT
cdr3_aa: CASSLDVSGADTQYF

j_call: TRBJ1-5
v_call: TRBV25-1
clone_size: NA
d_call: TRBD1
cdr3_nt: TGTGCCAGCAGTGACCCCGGGACAGGAAGCGATCAGCCCCAGCATTTT
cdr3_aa: CASSDPGTGSDQPQHF

j_call: TRBJ2-1
v_call: TRBV6-5
clone_size: once
d_call: NA
cdr3_nt: TGTGCCAGCAGTTACCTCCCGGGATCCCCCCACAATGAGCAGTTCTTC
cdr3_aa: CASSYLPGSPHNEQFF

j_call: TRBJ1-1
v_call: TRBV29-1
clone_size: NA
d_call: NA
cdr3_nt: TGCAGCGTCCAGACGGGAGGTACTGAAGCTTTCTTT
cdr3_aa: CSVQTGGTEAFF

j_call: TRBJ1-2
v_call: TRBV30
clone_size: NA
d_call: TRBD1
cdr3_nt: TGTGCCTGGAGTCCCGGGACAGGGGTTTCTGGATATGGCTACACCTTC
cdr3_aa: CAWSPGTGVSGYGYTF

j_call: TRBJ2-3
v_call: TRBV5-1
clone_size: NA
d_call: NA
cdr3_nt: TGCGCCAGCAGCTTGTTGGGACTCAGCACAGATACGCAGTATTTT
cdr3_aa: CASSLLGLSTDTQYF

j_call: TRBJ1-4
v_call: TRBV18
clone_size: once
d_call: NA
cdr3_nt: TGTGCCAGCTCACTGTCCAGTCTCAATGAAAAACTGTTTTTT
cdr3_aa: CASSLSSLNEKLFF

j_call: TRBJ1-2
v_call: TRBV5-6
clone_size: NA
d_call: NA
cdr3_nt: TGTGCCAGCAGCTCCGGGACATCTCATGGCTACACCTTC
cdr3_aa: CASSSGTSHGYTF

j_call: TRBJ2-3
v_call: TRBV30
clone_size: NA
d_call: TRBD1
cdr3_nt: TGTGCCTGGAGTGTAGACTTTAGGCAGGGGGCCACAGATACGCAGTATTTT
cdr3_aa: CAWSVDFRQGATDTQYF

j_call: TRBJ1-4
v_call: TRBV30
clone_size: NA
d_call: TRBD1
cdr3_nt: TGTGCCTGGAGGGGACAGGGGAAACTGTTTTTT
cdr3_aa: CAWRGQGKLFF

j_call: TRBJ2-5
v_call: TRBV28
clone_size: NA
d_call: TRBD1
cdr3_nt: TGTGCCAGCAGTTTATCGGCGACAGGGGGCGAGACCCAGTACTTC
cdr3_aa: CASSLSATGGETQYF

j_call: TRBJ2-1
v_call: TRBV6-6
clone_size: NA
d_call: TRBD2
cdr3_nt: TGTGCCAGCATGGGGAGCGGGAGGCTCCAGGAGCAGTTCTTC
cdr3_aa: CASMGSGRLQEQFF

j_call: TRBJ2-2
v_call: TRBV6-5
clone_size: NA
d_call: NA
cdr3_nt: TGTGCCAGCAGTTACTCGGGGGGTCGGGCCGGGGAGCTGTTTTTT
cdr3_aa: CASSYSGGRAGELFF

j_call: TRBJ1-1
v_call: TRBV27
clone_size: NA
d_call: NA
cdr3_nt: TGTGCCAGCAGACAGGGTTGGGGTGAAGCTTTCTTT
cdr3_aa: CASRQGWGEAFF

j_call: TRBJ2-1
v_call: TRBV7-3
clone_size: NA
d_call: TRBD2
cdr3_nt: TGTGCCAGCAGCTTAAGCGAGGGGACTAGCGGCGTCGATGAGCAGTTCTTC
cdr3_aa: CASSLSEGTSGVDEQFF

j_call: TRBJ1-5
v_call: TRBV19
clone_size: NA
d_call: TRBD1
cdr3_nt: TGTGCCAGTAGTATCCGAGCCGGACAGGGGGGACAGCCCCAGCATTTT
cdr3_aa: CASSIRAGQGGQPQHF

j_call: TRBJ2-7
v_call: TRBV7-3
clone_size: NA
d_call: NA
cdr3_nt: TGTGCCACCCTAACCCGGCGGATCTTCTCCTACGAGCAGTACTTC
cdr3_aa: CATLTRRIFSYEQYF

j_call: TRBJ2-1
v_call: TRBV24-1
clone_size: NA
d_call: TRBD2
cdr3_nt: TGTGCCTGTGAGCCCAGGACTAGCGGTTACAATGAGCAGTTCTTC
cdr3_aa: CACEPRTSGYNEQFF